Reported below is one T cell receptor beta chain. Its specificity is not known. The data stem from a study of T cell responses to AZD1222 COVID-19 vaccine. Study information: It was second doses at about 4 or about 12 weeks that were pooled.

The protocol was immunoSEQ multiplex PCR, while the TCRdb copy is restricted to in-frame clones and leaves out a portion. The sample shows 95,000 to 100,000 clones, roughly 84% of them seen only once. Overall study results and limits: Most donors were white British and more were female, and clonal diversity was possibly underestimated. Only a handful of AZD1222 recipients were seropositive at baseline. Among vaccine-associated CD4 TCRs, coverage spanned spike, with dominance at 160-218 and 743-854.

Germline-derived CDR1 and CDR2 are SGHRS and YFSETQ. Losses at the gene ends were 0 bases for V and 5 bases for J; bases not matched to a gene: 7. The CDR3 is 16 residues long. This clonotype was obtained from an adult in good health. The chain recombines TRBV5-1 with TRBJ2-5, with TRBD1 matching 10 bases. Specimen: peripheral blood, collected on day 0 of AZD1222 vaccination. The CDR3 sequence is CASSLGAGQGMETQYF. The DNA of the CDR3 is TGCGCCAGCAGCTTGGGGGCGGGACAGGGGATGGAGACCCAGTACTTC.